The clone carrying this T cell receptor (beta chain) has a count of ten or more. Antigen specificity is unknown. Other autoimmune diseases, uncontrolled infections, pregnancy or lactation ruled patients out of participation. What supplied the PBMCs was about 10 ml of fresh peripheral blood. The sample belongs to a study of Graves' ophthalmopathy and Graves' hyperthyroidism. Study findings and constraints: The model's prediction of ophthalmopathy progression had 65% to 71% sensitivity and 72% to 75% specificity. The majority of expanded thyroid clonotypes above 0.001 frequency also occurred in blood.

The sequenced template was RNA, covering the TCR beta CDR3 region. The first-round RT-PCR employed HTBI primers together with the Qiagen OneStep RT-PCR kit. A multiplex PCR was then performed as the second round. MiXCR, applied by TCRdb to the multiplex PCR reads, yields one record per CDR3 protein. The table records almost 400,000 distinct CDR3 sequences, approximately 16% of them present only once. Germline trimming cut 5 bases from V and 6 bases from J; bases unmatched to any gene: 15. This CDR3 comprises 16 residues. CDR1 is SGHTA and CDR2 is FQGNSA in the germline V gene. The specimen was peripheral blood. This TCR came from a woman under 30 with Graves' ophthalmopathy. This chain joins TRBV7-2 and TRBJ2-7, with 8 bases aligning to TRBD2. CDR3 loop: CASSDQRGGSFAEQYF. The CDR3 coding sequence is TGTGCCAGCAGCGACCAACGCGGGGGGTCCTTTGCCGAGCAGTACTTC.